The 10 T cell receptor beta chains in this list originate from one sample, sequenced in a study of T cell repertoires in cytomegalovirus infection. MiXCR was run by TCRdb on the reads, yielding one entry per CDR3 protein. Counted here are some 160,000 distinct CDR3 sequences, approximately 17% occurring once; the ten biggest clones make up approximately 19%. Sequenced input: CD8+ T cells from PBMCs. The source is a human donor in good health (CMV status not recorded). Some clones in this sample may be carry-over from other donors' samples.

The chain recombines TRBV7-2 with TRBJ2-2; possibly TRBD2 for D (5 bases). Germline values: CDR1 SGHTA, CDR2 FQGNSA. V gave up 3 bases and J gave up 4 bases, with 9 bases separating them. This CDR3 is 14 amino acids long. CDR3 coding DNA: TGTGCCAGCAGCTTTGCACGGGGCACCGGGGAGCTGTTTTTT. Translated, it gives CASSFARGTGELFF.

This clonotype was seen a handful of times. The chain has TRBV7-8 and TRBJ2-5; D is unresolved. Germline-derived CDR1 and CDR2 are SGHVS and FQNEAQ. This CDR3 is 14 amino acids long. V lost 7 bases and J 3 bases, leaving 15 bases between the germline ends. Here the CDR3 DNA reads TGTGCCAGCATCACATATCGAGACAAAGAGACCCAGTACTTC. This gives the protein CASITYRDKETQYF.

This clonotype was counted a few times. The V and J genes are TRBV12-3 or TRBV12-4 and TRBJ1-1, with 7 positions matching TRBD1. Germline trimming cut 6 bases from V and 6 bases from J; bases unmatched to any gene: 7. The CDR3 loop spans 13 amino acids. CDR3 nucleotide sequence: TGTGCCAGCAGCCCGACAGGGAGTGCTGAAGCTTTCTTT. Translation: CASSPTGSAEAFF.

A few counts support this clonotype. This chain uses TRBV28 with TRBJ1-1, with D possibly matching TRBD1 (6 bases). The CDR3 has 17 residues. Germline V gene sequence: CDR1 MDHEN, CDR2 SYDVKM. Trimming pared 5 bases from V and 4 bases from J, leaving 23 bases between. CDR3 region: CASSDRGAVLITTEAFF. The CDR3 DNA follows: TGTGCCAGCAGTGACCGGGGGGCCGTCCTGATTACCACTGAAGCTTTCTTT.

The table lists this clonotype with many counts. The V and J genes are TRBV28 and TRBJ2-3; D is perhaps TRBD2 (6 bases). The V gene's germline CDR1 is MDHEN and CDR2 SYDVKM. The V and J ends lost 5 bases and 4 bases respectively, with 13 bases between them. This CDR3 spans 14 amino acids. This CDR3 is CASSPRRDPDTQYF. The CDR3 coding sequence is TGTGCCAGCAGTCCAAGGCGGGATCCAGATACGCAGTATTTT.

CDR3 coding DNA: TGTGCCAGCAGTTTTCGGGGCATCGATCAGCCCCAGCATTTT. As protein: CASSFRGIDQPQHF. J is TRBJ1-5 and V is TRBV12-3 or TRBV12-4; weak D call: TRBD1 (5 bases). CDR3 length equals 14 residues. Trimming stripped 3 bases from V and 5 bases from J, with 11 bases between.

The gene calls are TRBV2 and TRBJ2-1; 10 bases are shared with TRBD2. J lost 5 bases, V lost 11 bases, and 6 bases had no gene match. This CDR3 contains 13 residues. Germline V CDR1 and CDR2: SNHLY, FYNNEI. The CDR3 DNA reads as TGTGCCGGCGGACTAGCGGATCACAATGAGCAGTTCTTC. It translates to CAGGLADHNEQFF.

This clonotype was seen only a few times. The CDR3 is CSARDRLRGSPNQPQHF. The CDR3 bases are TGCAGTGCTAGAGATAGGTTACGGGGTTCGCCCAATCAGCCCCAGCATTTT. V usage is TRBV20-1 and J usage is TRBJ1-5; the D is unclear. This CDR3 is 17 amino acids long. Germline V lookup: CDR1 DFQATT, CDR2 SNEGSKA (reference sequence). Trimming took 0 bases from V and 3 from J, leaving 18 bases between them.

The gene calls are TRBV7-6 and TRBJ2-5; 7 bases agree with TRBD1. Germline assignment: CDR1 SGHVS and CDR2 FNYEAQ. V was pared by 1 base and J by 3 bases, with 8 bases of the junction left unmatched. There are 16 residues in the CDR3. The DNA for the CDR3 is TGTGCCAGCAGCTTAGGGGACAGTAAGGCAAAAGAGACCCAGTACTTC. Its translation: CASSLGDSKAKETQYF.

The chain carries TRBV20-1 and TRBJ2-7, with 8 bases lining up with TRBD2. Germline loops: CDR1 DFQATT, CDR2 SNEGSKA (reference sequence). The J segment lost 0 bases and the V segment lost 5 bases, leaving 9 bases of the junction unmatched. The CDR3 is made up of 15 amino acids. The CDR3 region is CSAENLAGASYEQYF. CDR3 bases: TGCAGTGCTGAAAACCTAGCGGGTGCCTCCTACGAGCAGTACTTC.